This TCR beta chain was captured in a study of T cell responses to AZD1222 COVID-19 vaccine. Clones were sequenced by immunoSEQ multiplex PCR, and TCRdb holds only the in-frame ones, with some missing. In the table there are about 90,000 clones, 65% to 90% of which are singletons. To note about this clone: Its specificity is not known.

Overall study results and limits: Among the donors, most were white British and more were female, and clonal diversity was possibly underestimated. An increase in Spike-specific TCR breadth and depth was observed after two AZD1222 doses. Across the whole spike, CD4 TCRs peaked at regions 160-218 and 743-854.

CDR1 and CDR2 (germline): KGHDR, SFDVKD. The CDR3 sequence is 15 residues long. V lost 5 bases and J lost 1, with 13 bases in between. Specimen: peripheral blood, collected on day 0 of AZD1222 vaccination. The TCR was taken from an adult in good health. J is TRBJ2-5 and V is TRBV24-1; perhaps TRBD1 as D (6 bases). CDR3 residues: CATSGAQGPQETQYF. The CDR3 DNA follows: TGTGCCACCAGTGGCGCGCAGGGGCCCCAAGAGACCCAGTACTTC.